This T cell receptor beta chain was sequenced during a study of Tregs in tolerant kidney transplant recipients. Study overall: Recipients received nonmyeloablative bone marrow transplants from related graft donors, with transient mixed chimerism. Study outcomes and limitations: For some patients, primers changed over time, blocking nucleotide-level comparison. Biological reproducibility was not directly addressed in this study. Expanding Tregs on activated donor B cells appeared to best identify donor-specific TCRbeta clones.

The CDR3 has 14 amino acids. Trimming took 8 bases from V and 4 from J, leaving 16 bases between them. CDR1 and CDR2 from the germline V gene are SNHLY and FYNNEI. Points on this clone: The antigen is not known. The CDR3 end lies 3 residues beyond the end of the read and is filled in from the germline J gene.

Clones were sequenced by immunoSEQ multiplex PCR, and TCRdb holds only the in-frame ones, with some missing. The listing records roughly 48,000 clones. This TCR was sampled from a human donor who received a combined kidney and bone marrow transplant. The sequenced sample was CD4+ T cells from blood, obtained before the transplant. The gene calls are TRBV2 and TRBJ2-3; a weak D match, TRBD1 (5 bases). CDR3 sequence reads: CASRGHSTADTQYF. Incomplete CDR3 DNA: TGTGCCAGCCGTGGACACTCTACAGCAGATACG.